This T cell receptor beta chain derives from a study of tumor-infiltrating lymphocytes in primary liver carcinoma. Germline V gene data show CDR1 as SQVTM and CDR2 as ANQGSEA. The CDR3 consists of 14 residues. RNA and DNA were co-extracted from approximately 20-30 mg of unsorted bulk tissue. In regard to this clonotype: Antigen: not known. At one of its ends the junction is not consistent with the germline gene, which may arise from a read error.

TCR beta cDNA was made from approximately 540 ng total RNA with a constant-region primer. For TCR beta, libraries were produced by three nested multiplex PCR rounds using slightly modified ARM-PCR. A C-beta reverse primer and TRBV1-TRBV30 forward primers served in each of the first two PCR rounds, at about 9 cycles apiece. One entry per CDR3 protein results from TCRdb running MiXCR on the multiplex PCR reads. The repertoire holds about 66,000 distinct CDR3 sequences, with 71% as singletons. Points from the study as a whole: Tumors reached a significantly greater top-250-clone fraction than blood did (p = 0.039).

This clonotype originated in a man aged 35-49 years with primary liver carcinoma and hepatitis B virus infection. V and J are TRBV29-1 and TRBJ1-1, with 8 bases fitting TRBD1. Sequenced input: liver tumor tissue from sampling region 4. Sample subset: tumor region T4, right-lateral pole. CDR3 in DNA: TGCAGCGTTGCAAGACAGGGGTCTAACACTGAAGCTCTCTTT. It specifies CSVARQGSNTEALF.